The 11 T cell receptor beta chains below come from one sample, sequenced in a study of control samples from healthy donors and cancer patients. Profiling relied on immunoSEQ multiplex PCR, and the TCRdb table lists in-frame clones only, not all of them. The sample has about 100,000 clones; 85% are singletons. Sequencing used blood. The receptors originated from a man between 25 and 39 years old in good health.

This clone was detected a few times. This chain uses TRBV7-9 with TRBJ1-6; 7 nucleotides align to TRBD1. V shed 8 bases, J shed 8 bases, and the junction held 6 bases outside the gene matches. CDR3 length: 13 residues. CDR1 and CDR2 (germline): SEHNR, FQNEAQ (reference sequence). The CDR3 coding sequence is TGTGCCAGCTCCGAACAGGGGTATTCACCCCTCCACTTT. Its translation is CASSEQGYSPLHF.

This sequence joins TRBV3-1 (or the pseudogene TRBV3-2) and TRBJ2-4, with D tentatively TRBD2 (6 bases). Germline V lookup: CDR1 LGHDT, CDR2 YNNKEL (reference sequence). V shed 8 bases and J shed 9 bases, with 17 bases lying between them. The CDR3 extends over 13 amino acids. CDR3 region: CASRFGGAGIQYF. In DNA, the CDR3 is TGTGCCAGCCGTTTTGGGGGAGCGGGCATTCAGTACTTC.

The V call is TRBV7-3, the J call TRBJ1-2; D not resolved. CDR1 and CDR2 from the germline V gene are SGHTA and FQGTGA. V was clipped by 1 base and J by 4 bases, with 10 bases between them. The CDR3 sequence is 14 residues long. CDR3 sequence: CASSLREVGYGYTF. CDR3 coding DNA: TGTGCCAGCAGCTTAAGGGAGGTCGGCTATGGCTACACCTTC.

This rearrangement joins TRBV9 to TRBJ1-2, with D possibly TRBD1 on 5 matching bases. The CDR3 length is 15 residues. From germline, CDR1 is SGDLS and CDR2 YYNGEE. V lost 0 bases, J lost 7 bases, and 16 bases lay in between. The CDR3 sequence: CASSVGGGADFGYTF. For the CDR3, the DNA is TGTGCCAGCAGCGTAGGGGGAGGGGCAGACTTTGGCTACACCTTC.

The rearrangement links TRBV29-1 to TRBJ1-1; D is unresolved. The length of the CDR3 is 11 residues. Germline V gene sequence: CDR1 SQVTM, CDR2 ANQGSEA. Deletions cut 5 bases from V and 1 base from J, with 5 bases between. In nucleotides, the CDR3 is TGCAGCGTTTCAGAGAACACTGAAGCTTTCTTT. Protein sequence: CSVSENTEAFF.

The genes are TRBV5-1 and TRBJ2-3, with 7 bases aligning to TRBD2. CDR1 is SGHRS and CDR2 is YFSETQ in the germline V gene. V was pared by 6 bases and J by 2 bases, with 9 bases of the junction left unmatched. The CDR3 is made up of 15 amino acids. In DNA, the CDR3 is TGCGCCAGCACCATGGAAGCGGGGCCCACAGATACGCAGTATTTT. It specifies CASTMEAGPTDTQYF.

The chain recombines TRBV27 with TRBJ1-1; TRBD1 matches 7 bases. This CDR3 region has 14 residues. J gave up 0 bases and V 2 bases, and 0 bases lay outside the gene matches. Germline CDR1 and CDR2: MNHEY and SMNVEV (reference sequence). The CDR3 is CASSLDRVNTEAFF. The CDR3 DNA sequence: TGTGCCAGCAGTTTAGACAGGGTGAACACTGAAGCTTTCTTT.

This clone was picked up one time. The chain uses TRBV7-9 and TRBJ2-1; D not certain. The CDR3 loop spans 13 amino acids. V lost 2 bases, J lost 7 bases, and 9 bases lay in between. Germline V gene sequence: CDR1 SEHNR, CDR2 FQNEAQ (reference sequence). The DNA of the CDR3 is TGTGCCAGCAGCTTATTGTCCCTGAATGAGCAGTTCTTC. Protein: CASSLLSLNEQFF.

In this sample, this clone turned up a few times. The chain carries TRBV2 and TRBJ2-6, with D tentatively TRBD2 (7 bases). V lost 11 bases and J 0 bases, leaving 14 bases between the germline ends. The CDR3 extends over 15 amino acids. CDR1 SNHLY and CDR2 FYNNEI come from the germline V gene. CDR3 bases: TGTGCCTTGGGGGGGGCCCTCTCTGGGGCCAACGTCCTGACTTTC. It translates to CALGGALSGANVLTF.

This chain connects TRBV6-5 to TRBJ2-7; D is unclear. The CDR3 loop spans 13 amino acids. CDR1 MNHEY and CDR2 SVGAGI come from the germline V gene. Trimming shortened V by 0 bases and J by 1 base, and 4 bases separated the two germline ends. CDR3 sequence: CASSYSGSYEQYF. CDR3 bases: TGTGCCAGCAGTTACTCTGGGTCCTACGAGCAGTACTTC.

The V call is TRBV28, the J call TRBJ1-2; the D gene is possibly TRBD1 (6 bases). Per the germline V gene, CDR1 is MDHEN and CDR2 is SYDVKM. V lost 7 bases to trimming and J lost 5 bases, with 14 bases between them. The CDR3 is 13 residues long. CDR3: CASTKQGQYGYTF. In nucleotides, the CDR3 is TGTGCCAGCACAAAACAGGGCCAGTATGGCTACACCTTC.